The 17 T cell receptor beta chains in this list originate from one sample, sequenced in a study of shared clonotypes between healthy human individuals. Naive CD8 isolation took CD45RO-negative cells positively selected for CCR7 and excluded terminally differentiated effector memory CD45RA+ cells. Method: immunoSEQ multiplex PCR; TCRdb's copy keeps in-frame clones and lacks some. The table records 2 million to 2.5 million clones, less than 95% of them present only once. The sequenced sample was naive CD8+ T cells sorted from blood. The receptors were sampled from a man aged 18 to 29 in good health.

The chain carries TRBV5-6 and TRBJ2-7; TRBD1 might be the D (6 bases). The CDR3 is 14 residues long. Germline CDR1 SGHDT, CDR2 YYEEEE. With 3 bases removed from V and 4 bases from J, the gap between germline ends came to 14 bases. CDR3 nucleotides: TGTGCCAGCAGCTCAGGACAGAGATGGTACGAGCAGTACTTC. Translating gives CASSSGQRWYEQYF.

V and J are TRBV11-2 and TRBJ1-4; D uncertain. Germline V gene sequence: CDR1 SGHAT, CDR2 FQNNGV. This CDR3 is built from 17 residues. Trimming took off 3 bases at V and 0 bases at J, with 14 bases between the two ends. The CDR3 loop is CASSLVELKPTNEKLFF. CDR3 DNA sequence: TGTGCCAGCAGCTTGGTGGAGCTGAAACCAACTAATGAAAAACTGTTTTTT.

CDR3: CAWSPNFIDTQYF. The CDR3 region has the DNA TGTGCCTGGAGTCCTAACTTTATTGATACGCAGTATTTT. The rearrangement links TRBV30 to TRBJ2-3, with D hard to call. CDR1 and CDR2 from the germline V gene are GTSNPN and SVGIG (reference sequence). The CDR3 totals 13 residues. V lost 2 bases, J lost 6 bases, and 12 bases lay in between.

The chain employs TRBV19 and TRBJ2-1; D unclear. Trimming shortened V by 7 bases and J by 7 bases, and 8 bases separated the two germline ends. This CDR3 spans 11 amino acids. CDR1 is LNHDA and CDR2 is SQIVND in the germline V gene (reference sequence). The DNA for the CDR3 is TGTGCCAGTACTTATGGGAATGAGCAGTTCTTC. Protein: CASTYGNEQFF.

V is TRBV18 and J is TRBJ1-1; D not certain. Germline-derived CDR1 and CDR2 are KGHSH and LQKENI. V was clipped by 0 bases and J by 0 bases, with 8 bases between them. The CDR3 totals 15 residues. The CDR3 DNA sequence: TGTGCCAGCTCACCACCGATGGGAGTGAACACTGAAGCTTTCTTT. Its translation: CASSPPMGVNTEAFF.

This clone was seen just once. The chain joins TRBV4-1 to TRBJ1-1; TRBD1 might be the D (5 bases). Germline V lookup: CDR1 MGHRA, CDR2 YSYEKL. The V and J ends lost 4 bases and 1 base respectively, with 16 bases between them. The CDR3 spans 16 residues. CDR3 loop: CASSLRATPSNTEAFF. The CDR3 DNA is TGCGCCAGCAGCCTCAGGGCCACTCCTTCGAACACTGAAGCTTTCTTT.

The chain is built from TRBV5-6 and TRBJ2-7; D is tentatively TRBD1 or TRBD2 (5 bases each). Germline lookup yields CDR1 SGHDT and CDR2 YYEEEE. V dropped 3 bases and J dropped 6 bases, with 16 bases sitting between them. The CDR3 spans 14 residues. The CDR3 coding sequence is TGTGCCAGCAGCTCCGGGACGCCGAACCGCGAGCAGTACTTC. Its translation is CASSSGTPNREQYF.

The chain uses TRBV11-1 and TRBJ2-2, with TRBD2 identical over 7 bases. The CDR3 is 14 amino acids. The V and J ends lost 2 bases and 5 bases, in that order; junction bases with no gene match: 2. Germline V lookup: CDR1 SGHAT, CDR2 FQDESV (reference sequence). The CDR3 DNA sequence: TGTGCCAGCAGCTTATTCGGGGGGACCGGGGAGCTGTTTTTT. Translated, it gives CASSLFGGTGELFF.

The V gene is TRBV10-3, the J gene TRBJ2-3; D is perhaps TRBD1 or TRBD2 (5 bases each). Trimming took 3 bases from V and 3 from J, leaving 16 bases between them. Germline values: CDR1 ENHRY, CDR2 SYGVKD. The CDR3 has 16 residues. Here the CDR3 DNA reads TGTGCCATCAGTGATGAAAGGGATGGGACGACAGATACGCAGTATTTT. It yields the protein CAISDERDGTTDTQYF.

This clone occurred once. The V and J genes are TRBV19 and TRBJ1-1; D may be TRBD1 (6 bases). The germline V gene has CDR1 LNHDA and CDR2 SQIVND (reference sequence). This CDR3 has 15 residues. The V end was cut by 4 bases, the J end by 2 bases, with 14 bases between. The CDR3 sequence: CASSTLGGANTEAFF. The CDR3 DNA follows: TGTGCCAGTAGTACCCTGGGGGGGGCTAACACTGAAGCTTTCTTT.

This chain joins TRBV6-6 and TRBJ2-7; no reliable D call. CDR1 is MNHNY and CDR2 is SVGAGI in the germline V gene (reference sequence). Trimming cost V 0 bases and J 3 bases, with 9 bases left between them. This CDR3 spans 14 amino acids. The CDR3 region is CASSYSIPNYEQYF. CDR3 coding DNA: TGTGCCAGCAGTTACTCGATACCTAACTACGAGCAGTACTTC.

CDR3 bases: TGTGCCAGCAGCTTAGGCCCCACTAGCGGGCCCAGCACAGATACGCAGTATTTT. Translated: CASSLGPTSGPSTDTQYF. The J gene is TRBJ2-3, the V gene TRBV13; 9 positions match TRBD2. Looked up from germline, CDR1 is PRHDT and CDR2 is FYEKMQ (reference sequence). The CDR3 spans 18 residues. V dropped 0 bases and J dropped 0; count of bases not matched to a gene: 7.

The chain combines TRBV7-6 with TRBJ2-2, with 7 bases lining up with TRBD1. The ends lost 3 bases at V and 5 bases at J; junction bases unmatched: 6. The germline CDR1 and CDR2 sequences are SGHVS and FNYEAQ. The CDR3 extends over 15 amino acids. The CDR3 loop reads CASSLVRGQTGELFF. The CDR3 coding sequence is TGTGCCAGCAGCTTGGTTAGGGGGCAGACCGGGGAGCTGTTTTTT.

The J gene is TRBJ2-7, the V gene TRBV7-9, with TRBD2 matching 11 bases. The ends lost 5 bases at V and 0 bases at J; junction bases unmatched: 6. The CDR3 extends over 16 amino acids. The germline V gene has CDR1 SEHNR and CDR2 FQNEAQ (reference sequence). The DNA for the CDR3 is TGTGCCAGCAGCGGGGCGGGACTAGCGGACTCCTACGAGCAGTACTTC. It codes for CASSGAGLADSYEQYF.

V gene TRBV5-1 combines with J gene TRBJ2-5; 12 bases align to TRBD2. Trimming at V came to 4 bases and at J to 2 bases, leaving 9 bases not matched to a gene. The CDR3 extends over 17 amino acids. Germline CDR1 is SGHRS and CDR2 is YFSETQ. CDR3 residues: CASSPLSSGGGQETQYF. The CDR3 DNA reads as TGCGCCAGCAGCCCCCTGTCTAGCGGGGGGGGACAAGAGACCCAGTACTTC.

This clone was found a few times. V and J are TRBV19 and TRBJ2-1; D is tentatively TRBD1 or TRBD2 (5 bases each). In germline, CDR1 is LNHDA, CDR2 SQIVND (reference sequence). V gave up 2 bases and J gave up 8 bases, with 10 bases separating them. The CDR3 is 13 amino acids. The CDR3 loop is CASSINRGDEQFF. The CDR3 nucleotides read TGTGCCAGTAGTATAAATCGAGGGGATGAGCAGTTCTTC.

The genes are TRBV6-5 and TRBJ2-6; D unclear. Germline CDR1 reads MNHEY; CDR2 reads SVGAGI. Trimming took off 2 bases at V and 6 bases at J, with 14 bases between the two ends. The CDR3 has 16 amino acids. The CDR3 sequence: CASSYNSLLEANVLTF. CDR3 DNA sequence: TGTGCCAGCAGTTACAACAGCCTTCTAGAGGCCAACGTCCTGACTTTC.